A single T cell receptor (beta chain) is shown here with its context. These data come from a study of control samples from healthy donors and cancer patients. Generated by immunoSEQ multiplex PCR, the TCRdb table keeps only in-frame clones and is missing some. This sample has 150,000 to 200,000 clones, with 90% found just once. Germline-derived CDR1 and CDR2 are SGHRS and YFSETQ. The CDR3 length is 18 residues. V was pared by 1 base and J by 1 base, with 20 bases between. The material sequenced was blood. This chain links TRBV5-1 with TRBJ1-2, with D perhaps TRBD1 (5 bases). The clonotype comes from a woman in her forties or fifties in good health. This CDR3 reads CASSLYGGTGSLNYGYTF. The CDR3 DNA follows: TGCGCCAGCAGCTTGTATGGGGGAACAGGAAGCCTTAACTATGGCTACACCTTC.